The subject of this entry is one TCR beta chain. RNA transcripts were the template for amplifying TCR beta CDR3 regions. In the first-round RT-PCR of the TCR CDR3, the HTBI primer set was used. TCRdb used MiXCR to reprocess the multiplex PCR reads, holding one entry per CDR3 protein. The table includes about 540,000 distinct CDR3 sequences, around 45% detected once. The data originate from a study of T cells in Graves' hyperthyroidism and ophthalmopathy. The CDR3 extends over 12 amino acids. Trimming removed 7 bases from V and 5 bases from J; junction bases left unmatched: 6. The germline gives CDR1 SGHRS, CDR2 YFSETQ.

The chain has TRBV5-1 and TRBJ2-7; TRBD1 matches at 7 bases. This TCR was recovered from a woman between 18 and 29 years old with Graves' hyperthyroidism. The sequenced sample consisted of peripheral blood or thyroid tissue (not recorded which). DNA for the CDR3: TGCGCCAGCGGAGAGGGGGCTGACGAGCAGTACTTC. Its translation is CASGEGADEQYF.